The 9 T cell receptor beta chains in this list originate from one sample, sequenced in a study of blood T cells in healthy people across ages. The second PCR ran roughly 7 to 11 cycles with a sample-barcoded 5' primer and J-beta primers. TCRdb redid the calling of the 5' RACE reads with MiXCR, one entry per CDR3 protein. The data contain about 680,000 distinct CDR3 sequences, over 45% of them singletons. The sample comprised blood. Source of these receptors: a woman aged 55 to 70 in good health.

This clonotype was seen only a few times. The chain uses TRBV7-6 and TRBJ2-3; no clear D. The V and J ends lost 7 bases and 0 bases respectively, with 14 bases between them. Germline CDR1 is SGHVS and CDR2 is FNYEAQ. The CDR3 contains 15 residues. This CDR3 reads CASNPRPTSTDTQYF. As DNA, the CDR3 is TGTGCCAGCAACCCAAGGCCGACTAGCACAGATACGCAGTATTTT.

In this sample, this clonotype turned up a few times. This chain links TRBV28 with TRBJ2-7, with D tentatively TRBD2 (6 bases). The DNA end is more similar to TRBJ2-5, so the J call may be wrong. This CDR3 comprises 15 residues. The germline V gene has CDR1 MDHEN and CDR2 SYDVKM. For the CDR3, the DNA is TGTGCCAGCAGTTTTTTGCGGGAATCTGCAGAGACCCAGTACTTC. It codes for CASSFLRESAETQYF.

This clonotype appeared a few times. CDR3 coding DNA: TGCAGTGCTGGGCCTCCGACATCGTATAATTCACCCCTCCACTTT. As protein: CSAGPPTSYNSPLHF. The V and J genes are TRBV20-1 and TRBJ1-6; no clear D gene. With 5 bases removed from V and 4 bases from J, the gap between germline ends came to 15 bases. This CDR3 comprises 15 residues. Per the germline V gene, CDR1 is DFQATT and CDR2 is SNEGSKA (reference sequence).

The chain is built from TRBV20-1 and TRBJ2-1; 7 bases map to TRBD2. Trimming cost V 2 bases and J 7 bases; bases outside gene matches: 17. This CDR3 spans 17 amino acids. Germline-derived CDR1 and CDR2 are DFQATT and SNEGSKA (reference sequence). As DNA, the CDR3 is TGCAGTGCTAGACGTTCCTGGGGGGAGGGTACTGCGAATGAGCAGTTCTTC. This codes for CSARRSWGEGTANEQFF.

This clonotype was observed a few times. The gene calls are TRBV20-1 and TRBJ2-7, with D perhaps matching TRBD1 (6 bases). The CDR3 has 14 residues. Trimming removed 6 bases at V and 0 bases at J, with 15 bases between. Germline V CDR1 and CDR2: DFQATT, SNEGSKA (reference sequence). The CDR3 DNA sequence: TGCAGTGCCCGACAGGAGTCCTTCTCCTACGAGCAGTACTTC. Protein sequence: CSARQESFSYEQYF.

This rearrangement joins TRBV14 to TRBJ2-1, with TRBD2 matching 12 bases. V lost 4 bases, J lost 7 bases, and 8 bases stayed unmatched. Germline loops: CDR1 SGHDN, CDR2 FVKESK. The CDR3 has 16 residues. The CDR3 region has the DNA TGTGCCAGCAGCCGACTAGCGGGAGCGTTGAGGAATGAGCAGTTCTTC. It yields the protein CASSRLAGALRNEQFF.

The chain carries TRBV13 and TRBJ2-1; 9 positions agree with TRBD2. The CDR3 length is 16 residues. Germline lookup yields CDR1 PRHDT and CDR2 FYEKMQ (reference sequence). The V segment lost 5 bases and the J segment 5 bases; nucleotides outside the gene matches: 10. For the CDR3, the DNA is TGTGCCAGCAGCAGAGGGAGCGGGAGGCGCCACAATGAGCAGTTCTTC. This codes for CASSRGSGRRHNEQFF.

The chain has TRBV4-1 and TRBJ2-1; 9 bases map to TRBD1. V trimming: 3 bases; J trimming: 6 bases; junction bases outside the gene matches: 9. Germline assignment: CDR1 MGHRA and CDR2 YSYEKL. The CDR3 is 16 amino acids. DNA of the CDR3: TGCGCCAGCAGCCATGTGGGACAGGGATATTTCAATGAGCAGTTCTTC. It translates to CASSHVGQGYFNEQFF.

CDR3 region: CASSSWPGTVREGSIEQYF. The CDR3 region has the DNA TGTGCCAGCAGTTCCTGGCCAGGGACCGTGCGGGAGGGGTCTATCGAGCAGTACTTC. This rearrangement joins TRBV6-5 to TRBJ2-5, with TRBD2 matching over 9 bases. With the DNA end fitting TRBJ2-7 better, the J assignment may be wrong. The CDR3 has 19 amino acids. Germline V lookup: CDR1 MNHEY, CDR2 SVGAGI.